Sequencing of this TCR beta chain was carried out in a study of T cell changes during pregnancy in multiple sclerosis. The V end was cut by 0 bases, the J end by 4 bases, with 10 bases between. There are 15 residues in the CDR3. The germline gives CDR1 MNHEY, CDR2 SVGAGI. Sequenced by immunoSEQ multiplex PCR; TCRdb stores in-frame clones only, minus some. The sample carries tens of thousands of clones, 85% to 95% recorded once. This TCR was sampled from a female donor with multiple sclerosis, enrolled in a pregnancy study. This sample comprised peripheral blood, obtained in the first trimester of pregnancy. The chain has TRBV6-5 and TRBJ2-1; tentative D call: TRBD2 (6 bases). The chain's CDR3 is CASSYSGGDYNEQFF. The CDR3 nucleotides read TGTGCCAGCAGTTACTCGGGGGGAGATTACAATGAGCAGTTCTTC.